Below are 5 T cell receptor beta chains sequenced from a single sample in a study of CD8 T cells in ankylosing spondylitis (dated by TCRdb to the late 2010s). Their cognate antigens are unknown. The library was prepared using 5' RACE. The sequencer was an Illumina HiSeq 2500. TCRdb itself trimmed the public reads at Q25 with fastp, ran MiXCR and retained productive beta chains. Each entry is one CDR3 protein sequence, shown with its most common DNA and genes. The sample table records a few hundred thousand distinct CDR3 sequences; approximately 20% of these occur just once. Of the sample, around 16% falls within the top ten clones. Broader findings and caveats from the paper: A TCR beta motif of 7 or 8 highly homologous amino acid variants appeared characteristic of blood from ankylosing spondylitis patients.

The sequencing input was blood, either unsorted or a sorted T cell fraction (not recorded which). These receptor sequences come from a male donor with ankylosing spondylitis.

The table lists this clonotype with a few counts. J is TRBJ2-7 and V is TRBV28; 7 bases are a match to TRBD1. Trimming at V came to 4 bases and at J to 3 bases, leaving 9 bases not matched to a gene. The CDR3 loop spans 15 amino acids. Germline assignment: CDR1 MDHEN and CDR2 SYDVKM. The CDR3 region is CASSSRQGFGYEQYF. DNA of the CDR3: TGTGCCAGCAGTTCACGACAGGGTTTCGGCTACGAGCAGTACTTC.

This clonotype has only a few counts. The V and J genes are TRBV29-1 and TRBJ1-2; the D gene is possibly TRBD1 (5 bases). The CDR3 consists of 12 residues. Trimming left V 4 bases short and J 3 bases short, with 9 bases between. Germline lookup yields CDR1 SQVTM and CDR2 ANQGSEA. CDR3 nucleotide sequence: TGCAGCGTTGTGTTAGGGGACTATGGCTACACCTTC. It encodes CSVVLGDYGYTF. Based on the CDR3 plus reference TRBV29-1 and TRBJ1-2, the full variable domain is SAVISQKPSRDICQRGTSLTIQCQVDSQVTMMFWYRQQPGQSLTLIATANQGSEATYESGFVIDKFPISRPNLTFSTLTVSNMSPEDSSIYLCSVVLGDYGYTFGSGTRLTVV.

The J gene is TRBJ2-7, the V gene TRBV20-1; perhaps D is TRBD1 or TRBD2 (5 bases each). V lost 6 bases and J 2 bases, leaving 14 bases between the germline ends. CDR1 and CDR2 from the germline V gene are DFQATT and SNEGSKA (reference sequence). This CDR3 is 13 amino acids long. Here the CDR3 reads CSAGAGSTYEQYF. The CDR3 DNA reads TGCAGTGCCGGGGCCGGATCAACCTACGAGCAGTACTTC.

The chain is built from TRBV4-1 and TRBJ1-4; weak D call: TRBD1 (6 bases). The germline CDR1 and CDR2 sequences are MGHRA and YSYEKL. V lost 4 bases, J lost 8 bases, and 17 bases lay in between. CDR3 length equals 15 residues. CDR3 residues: CASSRAGGDTEKLFF. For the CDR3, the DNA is TGCGCCAGCAGCCGAGCTGGGGGGGACACAGAAAAACTGTTTTTT.

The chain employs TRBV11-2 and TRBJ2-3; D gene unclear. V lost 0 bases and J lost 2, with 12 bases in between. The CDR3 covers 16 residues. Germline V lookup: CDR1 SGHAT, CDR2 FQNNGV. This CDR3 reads CASSLDPEPSTDTQYF. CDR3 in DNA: TGTGCCAGCAGCTTAGACCCCGAACCGTCCACAGATACGCAGTATTTT.